This TCR beta chain stems from a study of T cells in Graves' hyperthyroidism and ophthalmopathy. TCR beta CDR3 regions were amplified from RNA. Initially, a first-round RT-PCR of the TCR CDR3 employed the HTBI primer set. TCRdb fed the multiplex PCR reads into MiXCR, producing one record per CDR3 protein. This sample carries some 300,000 distinct CDR3 sequences, 16% of them seen once, and the ten largest clones take 33%. The length of the CDR3 is 15 residues. Deletions cut 2 bases from V and 0 bases from J, with 14 bases between. The germline V gene has CDR1 DFQATT and CDR2 SNEGSKA (reference sequence). Graves' hyperthyroidism without ophthalmopathy progression within 18 months was termed stable. This clonotype was recorded many times.

Sequencing was carried out using blood. The chain links TRBV20-1 to TRBJ2-7; D is unclear. The clonotype originates from a man aged 25 to 40 with Graves' hyperthyroidism. The CDR3 nucleotides are TGCAGTGCTAGACCACTACCTGGGGTCTCCTACGAGCAGTACTTC. This sequence encodes CSARPLPGVSYEQYF.